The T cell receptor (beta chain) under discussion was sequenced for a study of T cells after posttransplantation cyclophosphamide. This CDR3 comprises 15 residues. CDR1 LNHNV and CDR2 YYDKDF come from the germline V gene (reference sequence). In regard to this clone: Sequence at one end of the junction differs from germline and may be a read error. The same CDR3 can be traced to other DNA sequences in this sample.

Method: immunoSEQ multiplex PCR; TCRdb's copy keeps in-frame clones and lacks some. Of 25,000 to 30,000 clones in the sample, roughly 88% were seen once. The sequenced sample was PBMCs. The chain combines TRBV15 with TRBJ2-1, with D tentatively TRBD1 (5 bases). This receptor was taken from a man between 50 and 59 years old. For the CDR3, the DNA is TGTGCCACCAGTAGAGACCCGGGCAGGGACAATGAGCAGTTCTTC. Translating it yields CATSRDPGRDNEQFF.